These 24 T cell receptor beta chains originate from one sample sequenced in a study of cytomegalovirus exposure and HLA in healthy donors. PCR employed 60 Vbeta and 13 Jbeta primers. Here immunoSEQ multiplex PCR was the method, and the copy in TCRdb shows in-frame clones only, minus some. The data hold around 130,000 clones, with 70% to 85% observed a single time. The specimen sequenced was PBMCs. The source of these receptors is a man aged 35-49 years in good health and CMV-seronegative.

The V and J genes are TRBV4-1 and TRBJ2-2; possible D gene TRBD1, 5 bases. This CDR3 is built from 13 residues. V lost 4 bases, J lost 6 bases, and 9 bases lay in between. Germline V CDR1 and CDR2: MGHRA, YSYEKL. The CDR3 spells CASSLEGAGELFF. The DNA of the CDR3 is TGCGCCAGCAGCCTCGAAGGGGCCGGGGAGCTGTTTTTT.

This clone turned up a few times. The chain carries TRBV19 and TRBJ1-2, with 9 bases matching TRBD1. From germline, CDR1 is LNHDA and CDR2 SQIVND (reference sequence). The ends lost 4 bases at V and 5 bases at J; junction bases unmatched: 8. The CDR3 totals 15 residues. The CDR3 protein is CASSTQGAKGYGYTF. CDR3 nucleotide sequence: TGTGCCAGTAGTACACAGGGGGCGAAGGGTTATGGCTACACCTTC.

This clone was seen only once. The genes are TRBV11-1 and TRBJ2-7, with 7 bases matching TRBD1. This CDR3 region has 15 residues. The junction had 8 bases not matched to a gene; V was cut back by 3 bases and J by 3 bases. Germline lookup yields CDR1 SGHAT and CDR2 FQDESV (reference sequence). The CDR3 coding sequence is TGTGCCAGCAGCTTCGGTCCTCAGGGGGTCTACGAGCAGTACTTC. Protein: CASSFGPQGVYEQYF.

This chain links TRBV5-4 with TRBJ2-2; TRBD1 agrees at 9 bases. V dropped 4 bases and J dropped 5; count of bases not matched to a gene: 6. CDR1 is SGHNT, CDR2 YYREEE, per germline (reference sequence). The length of the CDR3 is 15 residues. The CDR3 spells CASSNDRGWTGELFF. In DNA form, the CDR3 reads TGTGCCAGCAGCAACGACAGGGGGTGGACCGGGGAGCTGTTTTTT.

By sample share, this clone is medium-sized. The same CDR3 arises from other DNA sequences in this sample as well. The chain has TRBV5-1 and TRBJ2-1; 11 nucleotides match TRBD2. The CDR3 runs 14 residues. Per the germline V gene, CDR1 is SGHRS and CDR2 is YFSETQ. Germline trimming cut 6 bases from V and 4 bases from J; bases unmatched to any gene: 3. CDR3 sequence: CASTSSGGYNEQFF. The CDR3 coding sequence is TGCGCCAGCACCTCTAGCGGGGGGTACAATGAGCAGTTCTTC.

This clone was seen just once. The chain is built from TRBV5-1 and TRBJ1-3, with a tentative D call TRBD1 (6 bases). Trimming shortened V by 4 bases and J by 4 bases, and 12 bases separated the two germline ends. CDR1 and CDR2 (germline): SGHRS, YFSETQ. The CDR3 length is 14 residues. This CDR3 reads CASSEGTTGNTIYF. DNA for the CDR3: TGCGCCAGCAGCGAAGGGACAACCGGAAACACCATATATTTT.

The rearrangement links TRBV6-1 to TRBJ2-7; 9 bases align to TRBD1. Germline values: CDR1 MNHNS, CDR2 SASEGT. V lost 4 bases, J lost 6 bases, and 13 bases stayed unmatched. The CDR3 loop spans 16 amino acids. CDR3 loop: CASSVLPGQGFGEQYF. The CDR3 DNA is TGTGCCAGCAGTGTTCTTCCGGGACAGGGTTTTGGCGAGCAGTACTTC.

The J gene is TRBJ2-2, the V gene TRBV27, with 8 bases that match TRBD2. The CDR3 totals 15 residues. CDR1 and CDR2 (germline): MNHEY, SMNVEV (reference sequence). The junction had 6 bases not matched to a gene; V was cut back by 6 bases and J by 3 bases. This CDR3 is CASSQVGGDTGELFF. CDR3 DNA: TGTGCCAGCAGCCAGGTCGGGGGGGACACCGGGGAGCTGTTTTTT.

The rearrangement uses TRBV6-1 and TRBJ2-5; D is possibly TRBD2 (6 bases). There are 14 residues in the CDR3. Germline CDR1 is MNHNS and CDR2 is SASEGT. Trimming cost V 6 bases and J 5 bases, with 16 bases left between them. The CDR3 bases are TGTGCCAGCAGGGAGATTGGAGGGCGGGAGACCCAGTACTTC. Translating it yields CASREIGGRETQYF.

This rearrangement joins TRBV4-1 to TRBJ1-5, with 10 bases that match TRBD1. Germline loops: CDR1 MGHRA, CDR2 YSYEKL. Trimming removed 1 base from V and 7 bases from J; junction bases left unmatched: 13. This CDR3 has 18 amino acids. The CDR3 region is CASSQGPTGTGDSQPQHF. The CDR3 coding sequence is TGCGCCAGCAGCCAAGGACCGACAGGGACAGGGGATTCCCAGCCCCAGCATTTT.

The chain is built from TRBV28 and TRBJ2-1, with D maybe TRBD1 (5 bases). The CDR3 has 19 amino acids. CDR1 and CDR2 from the germline V gene are MDHEN and SYDVKM. V lost 4 bases and J 0 bases, leaving 22 bases between the germline ends. CDR3 protein: CASSSPTATSRRSYNEQFF. The CDR3 DNA is TGTGCCAGCAGTTCCCCGACAGCTACGTCGCGGCGCTCCTACAATGAGCAGTTCTTC. The complete variable domain, with remaining parts taken from reference TRBV28 and TRBJ2-1, reads DVKVTQSSRYLVKRTGEKVFLECVQDMDHENMFWYRQDPGLGLRLIYFSYDVKMKEKGDIPEGYSVSREKKERFSLILESASTNQTSMYLCASSSPTATSRRSYNEQFFGPGTRLTVL.

About this clone: Other nucleotide sequences from this sample produce the same CDR3. V is TRBV19 and J is TRBJ2-7, with D maybe TRBD1 (5 bases). V was clipped by 5 bases and J by 3 bases, with 8 bases between them. Germline lookup yields CDR1 LNHDA and CDR2 SQIVND (reference sequence). This CDR3 is built from 12 residues. The CDR3 DNA reads TGTGCCAGTAGTGTCCAGGGCTACGAGCAGTACTTC. Protein product: CASSVQGYEQYF. Variable domain in full (rest from reference TRBV19 and TRBJ2-7): DGGITQSPKYLFRKEGQNVTLSCEQNLNHDAMYWYRQDPGQGLRLIYYSQIVNDFQKGDIAEGYSVSREKKESFPLTVTSAQKNPTAFYLCASSVQGYEQYFGPGTRLTVT.

The chain is built from TRBV5-4 and TRBJ2-7, with 11 positions matching TRBD1. The germline V gene has CDR1 SGHNT and CDR2 YYREEE (reference sequence). The CDR3 is made up of 14 amino acids. V lost 3 bases and J lost 4; bases outside the gene matches: 3. The CDR3, as DNA: TGTGCCAGCAGCTCGGACAGGGGGCGGTACGAGCAGTACTTC. Protein product: CASSSDRGRYEQYF.

The chain joins TRBV19 to TRBJ2-7; TRBD2 agrees at 14 bases. CDR1 is LNHDA, CDR2 SQIVND, per germline (reference sequence). Germline trimming cut 0 bases from V and 5 bases from J; bases unmatched to any gene: 9. This CDR3 has 18 residues. The DNA of the CDR3 is TGTGCCAGTAGTATAGAAGGGACTAGCGGGAGTCTGAGAAACGAGCAGTACTTC. Residues: CASSIEGTSGSLRNEQYF.

This clone was seen a single time. The genes are TRBV28 and TRBJ1-3; D ambiguous. V was shortened by 4 bases and J by 0 bases, with 13 bases between the two germline ends. This CDR3 has 16 residues. Germline V gene lookup returns CDR1 MDHEN and CDR2 SYDVKM. In nucleotides, the CDR3 is TGTGCCAGCAGTTCCCCCCAGGTTAACTCTGGAAACACCATATATTTT. Translated: CASSSPQVNSGNTIYF.

The chain couples TRBV6-1 to TRBJ1-2; 7 bases align to TRBD1. Germline-derived CDR1 and CDR2 are MNHNS and SASEGT. This CDR3 has 13 amino acids. Trimming cost V 6 bases and J 8 bases; bases outside gene matches: 9. The CDR3 nucleotides are TGTGCCAGCAGGGGGGACAGTGCCTCCGGCTACACCTTC. Encoded protein: CASRGDSASGYTF.

This chain uses TRBV7-9 with TRBJ2-7; 13 bases are a match to TRBD2. This CDR3 is 16 amino acids long. Germline V gives CDR1 SEHNR, CDR2 FQNEAQ (reference sequence). V lost 5 bases, J lost 3 bases, and 7 bases stayed unmatched. The CDR3 is CASSRLGTSGVYEQYF. The DNA of the CDR3 is TGTGCCAGCAGCCGACTCGGGACTAGCGGGGTCTACGAGCAGTACTTC. Based on the CDR3 plus reference TRBV7-9 and TRBJ2-7, the full variable domain is DTGVSQNPRHKITKRGQNVTFRCDPISEHNRLYWYRQTLGQGPEFLTYFQNEAQLEKSRLLSDRFSAERPKGSFSTLEIQRTEQGDSAMYLCASSRLGTSGVYEQYFGPGTRLTVT.

In its sample, this clone was seen a few times. The chain carries TRBV18 and TRBJ1-2; TRBD1 aligns across 7 bases. Looked up from germline, CDR1 is KGHSH and CDR2 is LQKENI. The J segment lost 4 bases and the V segment lost 2 bases, leaving 7 bases of the junction unmatched. This CDR3 contains 15 residues. The CDR3 bases are TGTGCCAGCTCACCAGGGGCAGGGGGACGCTATGGCTACACCTTC. Translation: CASSPGAGGRYGYTF.

The genes are TRBV5-1 and TRBJ2-7; 8 positions match TRBD2. Per the germline V gene, CDR1 is SGHRS and CDR2 is YFSETQ. Trimming cost V 0 bases and J 6 bases; bases outside gene matches: 5. There are 14 residues in the CDR3. Written as DNA, the CDR3 is TGCGCCAGCAGCTTGGGACTAGCGATCGGCGAGCAGTACTTC. Protein product: CASSLGLAIGEQYF. Full variable domain (remainder filled in from reference TRBV5-1 and TRBJ2-7): KAGVTQTPRYLIKTRGQQVTLSCSPISGHRSVSWYQQTPGQGLQFLFEYFSETQRNKGNFPGRFSGRQFSNSRSEMNVSTLELGDSALYLCASSLGLAIGEQYFGPGTRLTVT.

CDR3: CASSFDISAGDTQYF. In nucleotides, the CDR3 is TGTGCCAGCAGCTTTGATATCTCCGCGGGAGATACGCAGTATTTT. V and J are TRBV7-9 and TRBJ2-3; weak D call: TRBD2 (5 bases). The CDR3 length is 15 residues. Germline assignment: CDR1 SEHNR and CDR2 FQNEAQ (reference sequence). Deletions cut 3 bases from V and 5 bases from J, with 15 bases between.

This chain links TRBV6-5 with TRBJ2-7, with a possible D match to TRBD2 (7 bases). Germline values: CDR1 MNHEY, CDR2 SVGAGI. V was pared by 0 bases and J by 6 bases, with 15 bases between. CDR3 length equals 15 residues. This CDR3 is CASSYSLSGEGEQYF. DNA of the CDR3: TGTGCCAGCAGTTACTCGTTATCAGGGGAGGGCGAGCAGTACTTC.

The CDR3 here is CAWGPGEQYF. The CDR3 DNA reads as TGTGCCTGGGGGCCTGGGGAGCAGTACTTC. This sequence joins TRBV30 and TRBJ2-7; D gene ambiguous. Germline loops: CDR1 GTSNPN, CDR2 SVGIG (reference sequence). The V end was cut by 5 bases, the J end by 7 bases, with 9 bases between. The CDR3 length is 10 residues.

This clone was detected only a few times. The rearrangement uses TRBV5-1 and TRBJ2-3, with TRBD2 matching 8 bases. V was clipped by 0 bases and J by 2 bases; unmatched bases: 8. This CDR3 is built from 17 residues. CDR1 is SGHRS and CDR2 is YFSETQ in the germline V gene. The CDR3 is CASSLGGAGVYTDTQYF. The CDR3 DNA reads as TGCGCCAGCAGCTTGGGAGGAGCGGGGGTCTACACAGATACGCAGTATTTT.

The chain couples TRBV11-2 to TRBJ1-1; D gene uncertain. Germline assignment: CDR1 SGHAT and CDR2 FQNNGV. The CDR3 runs 14 residues. With 1 base removed from V and 1 base from J, the gap between germline ends came to 7 bases. The CDR3 loop reads CASSLVQRNTEAFF. The CDR3 nucleotides are TGTGCCAGCAGCTTAGTACAGAGGAACACTGAAGCTTTCTTT.